Following are 6 T cell receptor beta chains from one sample sequenced in a study of blood T cell repertoires in COVID-19 (TCRdb year 2020). Receptors were amplified or captured by the immunoSEQ multiplex PCR assay. Here the immuneACCESS table is served through TCRdb, limited to in-frame sequences with V and J called. Missing clones are a known gap in these copies; in checked studies unresolved V genes cover under half, and the rest lacks a known reason. Counted in this sample were hundreds of thousands of clones; approximately 90% of them appeared once. Around 0.85% of the sample is in the top ten clones. The sequencing sample was made of peripheral blood. All receptors come from a man aged 55 to 70 with COVID-19, enrolled during active disease.

J is TRBJ1-2 and V is TRBV6-5; D gene unclear. Deletions cut 0 bases from V and 8 bases from J, with 10 bases between. CDR3 length: 13 residues. The V gene's germline CDR1 is MNHEY and CDR2 SVGAGI. The CDR3 bases are TGTGCCAGCAGTTACTCCGGGGTAGGGGGCTACACCTTC. It codes for CASSYSGVGGYTF.

The V gene is TRBV5-4, the J gene TRBJ1-4; 8 bases match TRBD1. Unmatched junction bases numbered 7, after V lost 4 bases and J lost 8 bases. Germline CDR1 SGHNT, CDR2 YYREEE (reference sequence). The CDR3 runs 14 residues. The CDR3 region is CASSTRTGHEKLFF. CDR3 coding DNA: TGTGCCAGCAGCACTCGGACAGGGCACGAAAAACTGTTTTTT.

V and J are TRBV11-2 and TRBJ2-5; 7 bases fit TRBD1. Germline V gene data show CDR1 as SGHAT and CDR2 as FQNNGV. This CDR3 comprises 13 residues. Trimming at V came to 3 bases and at J to 3 bases, leaving 1 base not matched to a gene. CDR3 in DNA: TGTGCCAGCAGCTTGGGACAGAAAGAGACCCAGTACTTC. Encoded protein: CASSLGQKETQYF.

The rearrangement links TRBV10-3 to TRBJ2-1; D unresolved. Trimming shortened V by 8 bases and J by 8 bases, and 19 bases separated the two germline ends. CDR3 length: 14 residues. Germline values: CDR1 ENHRY, CDR2 SYGVKD. CDR3: CAISEAPASDEQFF. The CDR3 DNA reads TGTGCCATCTCTGAGGCCCCCGCGAGCGATGAGCAGTTCTTC.

The chain joins TRBV6-2 or TRBV6-3 to TRBJ2-2; D is unresolved. The CDR3 sequence is 13 residues long. Trimming shortened V by 2 bases and J by 5 bases, and 6 bases separated the two germline ends. The germline V gene encodes CDR1 MNHEY and CDR2 SVGEGT. The CDR3 DNA sequence: TGTGCCAGCAGTTACGCGAGAACCGGGGAGCTGTTTTTT. Translation: CASSYARTGELFF.

This chain links TRBV30 with TRBJ1-2; a weak D match, TRBD1 (5 bases). CDR1 and CDR2 from the germline V gene are GTSNPN and SVGIG (reference sequence). The CDR3 has 13 residues. The V gene lost 0 bases and the J gene lost 4 bases, with 9 bases spanning the gap. CDR3: CAWSVQTAYGYTF. The CDR3 nucleotides read TGTGCCTGGAGTGTACAGACAGCCTATGGCTACACCTTC. The full variable domain, completed using reference TRBV30 and TRBJ1-2, is SQTIHQWPATLVQPVGSPLSLECTVEGTSNPNLYWYRQAAGRGLQLLFYSVGIGQISSEVPQNLSASRPQDRQFILSSKKLLLSDSGFYLCAWSVQTAYGYTFGSGTRLTVV.